This T cell receptor beta chain was profiled in a study of blood T cells in healthy people across ages. The second PCR ran about 6 to 12 cycles with a sample-barcoded 5' primer and J-beta primers. Every single cDNA molecule received a tag from a template-switch adaptor with 12 random nucleotides. TCRdb itself ran the 5' RACE reads through MiXCR, one entry per CDR3 protein. The data contain about 780,000 distinct CDR3 sequences, about 59% of them singletons. V dropped 6 bases and J dropped 5; count of bases not matched to a gene: 8. Germline CDR1 reads MNHEY; CDR2 reads SVGAGI. The CDR3 contains 15 residues.

The chain has TRBV6-5 and TRBJ2-5; the match to TRBD1 covers 11 bases. This sequence was found in a man aged 25 to 40 in good health. Material for sequencing was blood. The CDR3 spells CASSLGQGAVETQYF. As DNA, the CDR3 is TGTGCCAGCAGCCTCGGACAGGGGGCCGTGGAGACCCAGTACTTC.